Listed below are T cell receptor beta chains from one sample, sequenced in a study of blood T cell repertoires in COVID-19. Sequenced by immunoSEQ multiplex PCR; TCRdb stores in-frame clones only, minus some. Altogether 200,000 to 300,000 clones are present, around 84% being singletons, with the ten largest covering 3.5% to 5%. The sequencing input was peripheral blood. The source of these receptors is a man aged 55 to 70 with acute or convalescent COVID-19. The CDR3 runs from the conserved cysteine through the conserved F or W. D genes are given only for firm matches. Clone size appears in some rows only: once, few, many, or a class for an expanded clone.

TRBJ2-7,TRBV14,NA,NA,CASSQVRREQYF,TGTGCCAGCAGCCAAGTGCGGAGGGAGCAGTACTTC
TRBJ2-5,TRBV11-1,NA,NA,CASSPEGIQTQYF,TGTGCCAGCAGCCCCGAGGGAATACAGACCCAGTACTTC
TRBJ1-5,TRBV10-2,NA,NA,CASQDKSNQPQHF,TGCGCCAGCCAGGACAAGAGCAATCAGCCCCAGCATTTT
TRBJ1-2,TRBV12-5,NA,NA,CASGFRRRGGDTYGYTF,TGTGCTAGTGGTTTTAGACGGAGGGGGGGCGACACCTATGGCTACACCTTC
TRBJ1-1,TRBV12-3/TRBV12-4,TRBD1,NA,CASSTRTGAEAFF,TGTGCCAGCAGTACTAGGACAGGGGCTGAAGCTTTCTTT
TRBJ1-3,TRBV18,NA,NA,CASSPPSGSGNTIYF,TGTGCCAGCTCACCACCGTCGGGTAGTGGAAACACCATATATTTT
TRBJ2-5,TRBV5-1,TRBD1,once,CASSLGTGFVQETQYF,TGCGCCAGCAGCTTGGGGACAGGGTTTGTTCAAGAGACCCAGTACTTC
TRBJ2-7,TRBV3-1/TRBV3-2,TRBD2,NA,CASSSPGLAGGSSYEQYF,TGTGCCAGCAGCTCACCGGGACTAGCGGGAGGAAGCTCCTACGAGCAGTACTTC
TRBJ2-3,TRBV5-1,NA,NA,CASSPVDPRADTQYF,TGCGCCAGCAGCCCCGTCGATCCCCGCGCAGATACGCAGTATTTT
TRBJ1-2,TRBV5-1,NA,NA,CASSLAGEAYGYTF,TGCGCCAGCAGCTTGGCGGGGGAGGCCTATGGCTACACCTTC
TRBJ1-1,TRBV19,NA,NA,CASSVQAPQRTEAFF,TGTGCCAGTAGTGTCCAGGCCCCCCAAAGAACTGAAGCTTTCTTT
TRBJ2-2,TRBV5-1,NA,NA,CASSLGGQGATGELFF,TGCGCCAGCAGCTTGGGGGGGCAGGGAGCCACCGGGGAGCTGTTTTTT
TRBJ1-4,TRBV5-1,TRBD1,once,CASSSGQAINEKLFF,TGCGCCAGCAGCTCGGGACAGGCAATCAATGAAAAACTGTTTTTT
TRBJ2-5,TRBV21-1,NA,NA,CASSKREGWTQYF,TGTGCCAGCAGCAAAAGGGAGGGGTGGACCCAGTACTTC
TRBJ2-7,TRBV4-1,TRBD2,NA,CASSLTEGLAPHEQYF,TGCGCCAGCAGCCTCACAGAGGGACTAGCTCCCCACGAGCAGTACTTC
TRBJ2-7,TRBV29-1,TRBD1,NA,CSAGQGRTYEQYF,TGCAGCGCCGGACAGGGGAGGACCTACGAGCAGTACTTC
TRBJ1-2,TRBV14,NA,NA,CASSQPPGVTGYTF,TGTGCCAGCAGCCAACCCCCCGGGGTTACTGGCTACACCTTC
TRBJ1-1,TRBV3-1/TRBV3-2,NA,NA,CASSQELRSPLNTEAFF,TGTGCCAGCAGCCAAGAGCTGAGGTCCCCCCTGAACACTGAAGCTTTCTTT
TRBJ2-1,TRBV5-1,TRBD1,NA,CASSSRQGGNEQFF,TGCGCCAGCAGTTCCCGACAGGGCGGGAATGAGCAGTTCTTC
TRBJ1-5,TRBV7-2,NA,NA,CASSSGGTPNQPQHF,TGTGCCAGCAGCAGCGGCGGGACTCCAAATCAGCCCCAGCATTTT
TRBJ1-2,TRBV10-3,NA,NA,CAIRAEGYGYTF,TGTGCCATCAGGGCGGAGGGCTATGGCTACACCTTC
TRBJ2-7,TRBV12-3/TRBV12-4,NA,few,CASKGLNAYEQYF,TGTGCCAGCAAGGGACTGAACGCCTACGAGCAGTACTTC
TRBJ1-2,TRBV7-8,NA,NA,CASTLGGARNYGYTF,TGTGCCAGCACCCTTGGCGGGGCCCGCAACTATGGCTACACCTTC
TRBJ2-1,TRBV18,NA,NA,CASSPPGGYSYNEQFF,TGTGCCAGCTCACCACCGGGCGGGTATTCCTACAATGAGCAGTTCTTC
TRBJ2-2,TRBV5-4,TRBD2,NA,CASSPQRGQNTGELFF,TGTGCCAGCAGCCCCCAGCGGGGCCAGAACACCGGGGAGCTGTTTTTT
TRBJ2-4,TRBV6-5,NA,NA,CMTRDTLAKNIQYF,TGTATGACACGGGACACGCTAGCCAAAAACATTCAGTACTTC
TRBJ1-2,TRBV12-3/TRBV12-4,NA,NA,CASSLTGINGYTF,TGTGCCAGCAGCCTGACAGGAATCAATGGCTACACCTTC
TRBJ2-2,TRBV28,TRBD2,few,CASSPGGSNTGELFF,TGTGCCAGCAGTCCGGGGGGGTCAAACACCGGGGAGCTGTTTTTT
TRBJ1-4,TRBV29-1,NA,NA,CSATRQSGTTNEKLFF,TGCAGCGCTACCCGACAGTCTGGGACAACTAATGAAAAACTGTTTTTT
TRBJ2-2,TRBV7-3,TRBD2,NA,CASSLQTSSNTGELFF,TGTGCCAGCAGCTTACAGACTAGCTCGAACACCGGGGAGCTGTTTTTT
TRBJ1-5,TRBV5-8,TRBD1,NA,CASSLGQGFAQPQHF,TGTGCCAGCAGCTTGGGACAGGGTTTCGCTCAGCCCCAGCATTTT
TRBJ2-7,TRBV9,TRBD2,NA,CASSVGGTRYYEQYF,TGTGCCAGCAGCGTAGGCGGGACTAGGTACTACGAGCAGTACTTC
TRBJ2-3,TRBV3-1/TRBV3-2,NA,NA,CASSQGGSPDTQYF,TGTGCCAGCAGCCAAGGAGGGAGTCCAGATACGCAGTATTTT
TRBJ1-5,TRBV2,NA,NA,CASSEGISDNQPQHF,TGTGCCAGCAGTGAAGGTATCAGCGACAATCAGCCCCAGCATTTT
TRBJ1-1,TRBV6-5,NA,NA,CASSYPRGGNTEAFF,TGTGCCAGCAGTTACCCGAGGGGAGGGAACACTGAAGCTTTCTTT
TRBJ2-7,TRBV10-3,TRBD2,NA,CAISGGLAGVYEQYF,TGTGCCATCAGTGGTGGACTAGCGGGAGTGTACGAGCAGTACTTC
TRBJ2-7,TRBV29-1,TRBD2,many,CSAAGLAGVYEQYF,TGCAGCGCAGCTGGACTAGCGGGAGTCTACGAGCAGTACTTC
TRBJ1-1,TRBV7-8,NA,NA,CASSLAVIDSEAFF,TGTGCCAGCAGCTTAGCGGTTATTGACTCTGAAGCTTTCTTT
TRBJ2-1,TRBV9,NA,NA,CASSALTDYNEQFF,TGTGCCAGCAGCGCTTTGACTGACTACAATGAGCAGTTCTTC
TRBJ2-5,TRBV19,NA,NA,CASSRMGGAAPETQYF,TGTGCCAGTAGTAGGATGGGGGGGGCTGCGCCAGAGACCCAGTACTTC
TRBJ2-2,TRBV3-1/TRBV3-2,TRBD2,NA,CASSQLGGRTGELFF,TGTGCCAGCAGCCAGTTGGGCGGGAGAACCGGGGAGCTGTTTTTT
TRBJ1-1,TRBV5-1,NA,NA,CASKEGENTEAFF,TGCGCCAGTAAGGAGGGCGAGAACACTGAAGCTTTCTTT
TRBJ2-1,TRBV5-8,TRBD2,few,CASSLIPAGNYNEQFF,TGTGCCAGCAGCTTAATTCCAGCGGGGAACTACAATGAGCAGTTCTTC
TRBJ2-3,TRBV7-9,NA,NA,CASSLDGGGGADTQYF,TGTGCCAGCAGCTTAGATGGCGGAGGAGGGGCAGATACGCAGTATTTT
TRBJ2-7,TRBV7-8,NA,once,CASSSLRRDTTYEQYF,TGTGCCAGCAGCTCCTTACGCCGAGACACGACCTACGAGCAGTACTTC
TRBJ1-4,TRBV18,NA,once,CASSPAGRGEKLFF,TGTGCCAGCTCACCCGCAGGGAGGGGTGAAAAACTGTTTTTT
TRBJ2-3,TRBV6-2/TRBV6-3,TRBD2,NA,CASSRLAGASTDTQYF,TGTGCCAGCAGCAGACTAGCGGGGGCGAGCACAGATACGCAGTATTTT